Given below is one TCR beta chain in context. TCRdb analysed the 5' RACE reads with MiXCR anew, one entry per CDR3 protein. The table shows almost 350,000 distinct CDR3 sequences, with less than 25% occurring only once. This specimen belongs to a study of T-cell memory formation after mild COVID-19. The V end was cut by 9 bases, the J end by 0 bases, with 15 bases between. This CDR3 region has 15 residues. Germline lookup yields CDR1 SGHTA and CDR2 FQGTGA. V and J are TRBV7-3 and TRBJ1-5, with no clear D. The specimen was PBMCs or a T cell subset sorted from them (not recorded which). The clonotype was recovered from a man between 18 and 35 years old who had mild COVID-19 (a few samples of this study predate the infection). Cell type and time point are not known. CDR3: CARNRRSYSNQPQHF. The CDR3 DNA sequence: TGTGCCAGGAACAGAAGGAGCTATAGCAATCAGCCCCAGCATTTT.